This TCR beta chain comes out of a study of T cell changes during pregnancy in multiple sclerosis. The CDR3 has 14 amino acids. The germline V gene has CDR1 LGHNA and CDR2 YNFKEQ. V was clipped by 4 bases and J by 2 bases, with 11 bases between them. Sequenced by immunoSEQ multiplex PCR; TCRdb stores in-frame clones only, minus some. The data hold roughly 73,000 clones, with roughly nine tenths observed a single time. This chain links TRBV4-2 with TRBJ1-1; a possible D gene is TRBD1 (5 bases). This material consisted of peripheral blood, taken in the second trimester of pregnancy. This sequence was found in a female donor in good health, enrolled as a control in a pregnancy study. CDR3: CASSPQTANTEAFF. In DNA, the CDR3 is TGTGCCAGCAGCCCTCAGACAGCAAACACTGAAGCTTTCTTT.